These 14 T cell receptor beta chains were sequenced from one sample in a study of post-analysis software for immune sequencing data (dated by TCRdb to between 2015 and 2016). Overall study results and their limits: Four or five TRBV segments, including TRBV5-6, TRBV5-1 and TRBV20-1, were significantly more frequent in patients than controls.

The library relied on PCR. Sequencing instrument: Illumina HiSeq 2500. To reduce PCR and sequencing biases, unique molecular identifiers were built into the TCR beta cDNA libraries. The public reads were run again by TCRdb, first through fastp at Q25 and then through MiXCR, and only productive beta chains were kept. Duplicate CDR3 protein sequences are folded into a single record with the most common DNA and genes. This sample has approximately 690,000 distinct CDR3 sequences in its table, and over 45% of those were observed once. The ten largest clones add up to 11% of the sample. The antigens these receptors bind are not known. The sample comprised blood. The receptors were sampled from a girl aged 2 to 9 with multiple sclerosis.

This rearrangement joins TRBV7-9 to TRBJ1-1, with D possibly being TRBD1 (5 bases). Germline V gives CDR1 SEHNR, CDR2 FQNEAQ (reference sequence). This CDR3 is 12 amino acids long. Trimming stripped 4 bases from V and 11 bases from J, with 14 bases between. The CDR3 DNA is TGTGCCAGCAGCTACAATGAGGGGCAGGCTTTCTTT. Its protein is CASSYNEGQAFF.

This clonotype was counted only a few times. The rearrangement links TRBV20-1 to TRBJ2-7; D possibly corresponds to TRBD2 (6 bases). The CDR3 covers 15 residues. Trimming shortened V by 6 bases and J by 3 bases, and 21 bases separated the two germline ends. Germline CDR1 is DFQATT and CDR2 is SNEGSKA (reference sequence). This CDR3 is CSALTGEAQRYEQYF. In DNA, the CDR3 is TGCAGTGCCCTAACGGGGGAGGCTCAGCGCTACGAGCAGTACTTC.

This chain connects TRBV10-3 to TRBJ2-3, with 9 bases lining up with TRBD2. After removal of 1 base from V and 3 bases from J, the junction contained 5 bases not matched to a gene. Germline CDR1 and CDR2: ENHRY and SYGVKD. This CDR3 is built from 16 residues. In DNA form, the CDR3 reads TGTGCCATCAGTGAGTTACCTAGCGGGGATACAGATACGCAGTATTTT. Protein product: CAISELPSGDTDTQYF.

This chain's CDR3 is CASSWAAYEQYF. In DNA form, the CDR3 reads TGTGCCAGCAGTTGGGCCGCCTACGAGCAGTACTTC. V gene TRBV12-3 or TRBV12-4 combines with J gene TRBJ2-7; D is unclear. This CDR3 spans 12 amino acids. With 4 bases removed from V and 2 bases from J, the gap between germline ends came to 6 bases.

This clonotype has only one observation. The V call is TRBV6-6, the J call TRBJ2-5; D gene uncertain. Germline V lookup: CDR1 MNHNY, CDR2 SVGAGI (reference sequence). The V end lost 6 bases, the J end lost 11 bases, and 19 bases lay between the germline ends. The CDR3 loop spans 13 amino acids. The CDR3 DNA sequence: TGTGCCAGCAGCCGCTCGACGGGCGGCAAGCAGTACTTC. Encoded protein: CASSRSTGGKQYF.

This chain links TRBV21-1 with TRBJ1-2; the D call TRBD1 from the table was never checked on the DNA. TRBV21-1 is designated a pseudogene. The CDR3 is 11 residues long. The CDR3 region has the DNA TGTGCCAGAGGGACAGGGGGCGGCTACACCTTC. Translating gives CARGTGGGYTF.

The rearrangement uses TRBV6-2 or TRBV6-3 and TRBJ2-7; TRBD2 might be the D (6 bases). The CDR3 extends over 17 amino acids. V was trimmed by 6 bases and J by 0 bases, leaving 21 bases between them. CDR1 and CDR2 from the germline V gene are MNHEY and SVGEGT. DNA of the CDR3: TGTGCCAGCAGCGGCAATCGGGACTCCCAAAGCTCCTACGAGCAGTACTTC. Its protein product is CASSGNRDSQSSYEQYF.

The chain carries TRBV10-3 and TRBJ1-6; no clear D gene. V was clipped by 8 bases and J by 7 bases, with 9 bases between them. Germline assignment: CDR1 ENHRY and CDR2 SYGVKD. The CDR3 runs to 12 residues. CDR3 DNA sequence: TGTGCCATCGGGGAGCCGAATTCACCCCTCCACTTT. Translating it yields CAIGEPNSPLHF.

This clonotype was counted a few times. V is TRBV3-1 and J is TRBJ2-7; D is undetermined. This CDR3 spans 15 amino acids. In germline, CDR1 is LGHDT, CDR2 YNNKEL (reference sequence). The V gene lost 0 bases and the J gene lost 0 bases, with 9 bases spanning the gap. CDR3 in amino acids: CASSQDKRASYEQYF. The DNA for the CDR3 is TGTGCCAGCAGCCAAGACAAAAGGGCCTCCTACGAGCAGTACTTC.

The chain links TRBV9 to TRBJ2-1; TRBD2 matches 7 bases. Per the germline V gene, CDR1 is SGDLS and CDR2 is YYNGEE. With 4 bases clipped from V and 0 bases from J, the junction kept 4 bases outside the gene matches. The CDR3 sequence is 15 residues long. The CDR3 protein is CASSTRGVSYNEQFF. The CDR3 DNA is TGTGCCAGCAGCACCCGGGGGGTCTCCTACAATGAGCAGTTCTTC.

The chain uses TRBV24-1 and TRBJ2-3; the D call may be TRBD1 or TRBD2 (6 bases each). The CDR3 runs 17 residues. The V end lost 4 bases, the J end lost 6 bases, and 22 bases lay between the germline ends. Per the germline V gene, CDR1 is KGHDR and CDR2 is SFDVKD. CDR3 sequence (DNA): TGTGCCACCAGTGACTTACCCGGGACCGGAGGGGGGGATACGCAGTATTTT. Translation gives CATSDLPGTGGGDTQYF.

The chain employs TRBV7-8 and TRBJ1-1; D gene uncertain. The germline CDR1 and CDR2 sequences are SGHVS and FQNEAQ. With 3 bases removed from V and 4 bases from J, the gap between germline ends came to 9 bases. This CDR3 is built from 13 residues. CDR3 sequence reads: CASSLVGPTEAFF. Written as DNA, the CDR3 is TGTGCCAGCAGCTTGGTGGGTCCCACTGAAGCTTTCTTT.

J is TRBJ1-6 and V is TRBV4-3; 7 bases are shared with TRBD1. The trim removed 2 bases at V and 9 bases at J, leaving 13 bases unmatched. The CDR3 spans 17 residues. The germline CDR1 and CDR2 sequences are LGHNA and YSLEER. The CDR3 loop is CASSQYPDRQGSSPLHF. DNA for the CDR3: TGCGCCAGCAGCCAATACCCGGACAGGCAGGGGAGTTCACCCCTCCACTTT.

The chain combines TRBV3-1 with TRBJ2-1, with D tentatively TRBD1 (6 bases). The CDR3 totals 14 residues. Trimming cost V 3 bases and J 7 bases, with 13 bases left between them. Germline-derived CDR1 and CDR2 are LGHDT and YNNKEL (reference sequence). CDR3 loop: CASSQDNTGNEQFF. The CDR3 DNA reads TGTGCCAGCAGCCAGGATAACACAGGGAATGAGCAGTTCTTC.